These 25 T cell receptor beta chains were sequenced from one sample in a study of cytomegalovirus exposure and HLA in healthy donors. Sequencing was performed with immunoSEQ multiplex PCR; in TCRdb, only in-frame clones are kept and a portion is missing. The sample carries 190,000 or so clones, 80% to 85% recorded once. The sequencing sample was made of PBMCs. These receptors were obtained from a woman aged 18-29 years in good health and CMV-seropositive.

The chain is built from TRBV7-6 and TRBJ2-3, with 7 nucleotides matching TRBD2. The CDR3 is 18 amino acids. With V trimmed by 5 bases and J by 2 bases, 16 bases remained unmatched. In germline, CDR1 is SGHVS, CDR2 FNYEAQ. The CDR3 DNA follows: TGTGCCAGCAGCACTTCCCCCCCCGGTGCGGGGGACACAGATACGCAGTATTTT. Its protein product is CASSTSPPGAGDTDTQYF.

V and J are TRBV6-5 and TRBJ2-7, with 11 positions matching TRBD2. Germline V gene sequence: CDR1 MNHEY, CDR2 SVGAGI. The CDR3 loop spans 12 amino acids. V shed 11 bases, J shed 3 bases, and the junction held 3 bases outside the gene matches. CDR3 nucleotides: TGTGCCTGCGGACTAGCGGGCTACGAGCAGTACTTC. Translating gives CACGLAGYEQYF.

Here the CDR3 reads CASSQGEGTEAFF. CDR3 nucleotides: TGTGCCAGCAGCCAAGGGGAGGGCACTGAAGCTTTCTTT. This chain links TRBV14 with TRBJ1-1; D remains unclear. V lost 1 base to trimming and J lost 4 bases, with 7 bases between them. This CDR3 is built from 13 residues. Germline CDR1 SGHDN, CDR2 FVKESK. Combining the CDR3 with reference TRBV14 and TRBJ1-1 gives the whole variable domain EAGVTQFPSHSVIEKGQTVTLRCDPISGHDNLYWYRRVMGKEIKFLLHFVKESKQDESGMPNNRFLAERTGGTYSTLKVQPAELEDSGVYFCASSQGEGTEAFFGQGTRLTVV.

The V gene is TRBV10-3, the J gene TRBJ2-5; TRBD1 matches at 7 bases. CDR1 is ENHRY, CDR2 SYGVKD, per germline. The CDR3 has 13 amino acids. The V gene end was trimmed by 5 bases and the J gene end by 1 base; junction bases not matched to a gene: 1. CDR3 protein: CAISPGGQETQYF. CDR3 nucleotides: TGTGCCATCAGTCCAGGGGGCCAAGAGACCCAGTACTTC.

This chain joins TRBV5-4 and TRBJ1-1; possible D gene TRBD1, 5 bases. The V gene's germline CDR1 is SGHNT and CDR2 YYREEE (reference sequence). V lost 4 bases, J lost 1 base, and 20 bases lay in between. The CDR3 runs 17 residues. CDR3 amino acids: CASSRVPAGRENTEAFF. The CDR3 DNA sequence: TGTGCCAGCAGCCGAGTACCAGCAGGGCGAGAGAACACTGAAGCTTTCTTT.

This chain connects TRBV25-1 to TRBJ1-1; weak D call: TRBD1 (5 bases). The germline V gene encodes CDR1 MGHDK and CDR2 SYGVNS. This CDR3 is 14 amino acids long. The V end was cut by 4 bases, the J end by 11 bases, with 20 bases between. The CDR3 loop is CASSVGLPRVGAFF. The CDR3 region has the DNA TGTGCCAGCAGTGTGGGACTACCCCGAGTCGGGGCTTTCTTT.

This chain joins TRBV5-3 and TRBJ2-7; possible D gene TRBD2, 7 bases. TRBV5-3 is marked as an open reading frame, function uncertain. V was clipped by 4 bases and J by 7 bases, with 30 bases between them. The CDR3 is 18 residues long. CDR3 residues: CARSPAGGAGAFFWEQYF. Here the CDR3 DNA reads TGTGCCAGAAGCCCGGCCGGAGGGGCGGGGGCCTTTTTCTGGGAGCAGTACTTC.

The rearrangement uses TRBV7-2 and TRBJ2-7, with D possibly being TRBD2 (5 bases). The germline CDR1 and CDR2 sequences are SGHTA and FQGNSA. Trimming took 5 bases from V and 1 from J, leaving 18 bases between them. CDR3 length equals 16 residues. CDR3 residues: CASSARVERLSYEQYF. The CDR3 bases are TGTGCCAGCAGCGCTCGGGTGGAGCGGCTTTCCTACGAGCAGTACTTC.

The CDR3 spells CASSEATGRQETQYF. DNA of the CDR3: TGCGCCAGCAGCGAAGCGACAGGCAGACAAGAGACCCAGTACTTC. The chain has TRBV5-1 and TRBJ2-5; tentatively, D is TRBD1 (6 bases). From germline, CDR1 is SGHRS and CDR2 YFSETQ. The CDR3 extends over 15 amino acids. V dropped 4 bases and J dropped 2 bases, with 15 bases sitting between them. Using reference TRBV5-1 and TRBJ2-5 for the parts outside the CDR3, the full variable domain is KAGVTQTPRYLIKTRGQQVTLSCSPISGHRSVSWYQQTPGQGLQFLFEYFSETQRNKGNFPGRFSGRQFSNSRSEMNVSTLELGDSALYLCASSEATGRQETQYFGPGTRLLVL.

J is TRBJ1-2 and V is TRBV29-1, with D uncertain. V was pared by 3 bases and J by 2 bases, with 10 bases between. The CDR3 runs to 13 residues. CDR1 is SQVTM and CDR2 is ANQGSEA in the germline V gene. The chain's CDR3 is CSVDLSGNYGYTF. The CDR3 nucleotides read TGCAGCGTTGATCTTTCAGGAAACTATGGCTACACCTTC.

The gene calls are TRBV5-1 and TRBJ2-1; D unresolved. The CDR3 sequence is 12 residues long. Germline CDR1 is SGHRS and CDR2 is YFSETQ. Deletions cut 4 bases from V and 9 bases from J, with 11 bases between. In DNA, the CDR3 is TGCGCCAGCAGCAAGACTTTGGGTGAGCAGTTCTTC. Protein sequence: CASSKTLGEQFF.

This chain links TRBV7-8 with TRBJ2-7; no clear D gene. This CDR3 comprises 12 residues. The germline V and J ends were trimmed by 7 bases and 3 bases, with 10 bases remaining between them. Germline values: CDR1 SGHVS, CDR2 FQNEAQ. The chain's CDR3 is CASTTYSYEQYF. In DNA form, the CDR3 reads TGTGCCAGCACCACGTACAGCTACGAGCAGTACTTC.

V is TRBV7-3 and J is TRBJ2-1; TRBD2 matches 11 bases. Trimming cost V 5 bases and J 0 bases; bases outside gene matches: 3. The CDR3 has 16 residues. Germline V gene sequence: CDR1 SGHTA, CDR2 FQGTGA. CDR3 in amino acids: CASSASGGTSYNEQFF. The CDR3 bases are TGTGCCAGCAGCGCTAGCGGGGGGACCTCCTACAATGAGCAGTTCTTC.

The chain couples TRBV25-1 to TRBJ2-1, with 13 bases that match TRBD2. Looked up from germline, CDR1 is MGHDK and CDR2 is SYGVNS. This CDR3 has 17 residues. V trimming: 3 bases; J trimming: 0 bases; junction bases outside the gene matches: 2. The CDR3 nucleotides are TGTGCCAGCAGTGAGGGACTAGCGGGGAACTCCTACAATGAGCAGTTCTTC. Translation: CASSEGLAGNSYNEQFF.

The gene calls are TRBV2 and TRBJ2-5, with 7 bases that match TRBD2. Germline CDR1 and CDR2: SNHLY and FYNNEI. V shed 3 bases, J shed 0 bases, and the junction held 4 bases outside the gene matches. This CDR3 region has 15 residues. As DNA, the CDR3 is TGTGCCAGCAGTGATGGTGGGGGGGACCAAGAGACCCAGTACTTC. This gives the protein CASSDGGGDQETQYF.

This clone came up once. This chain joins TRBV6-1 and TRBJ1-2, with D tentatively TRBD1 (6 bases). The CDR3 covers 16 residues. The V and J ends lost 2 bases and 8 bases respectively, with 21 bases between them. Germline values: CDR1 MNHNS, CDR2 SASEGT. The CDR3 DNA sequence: TGTGCCAGCAGTGAAACCCTTGGGCAGGGGAGTAACGGCTACACCTTC. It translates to CASSETLGQGSNGYTF.

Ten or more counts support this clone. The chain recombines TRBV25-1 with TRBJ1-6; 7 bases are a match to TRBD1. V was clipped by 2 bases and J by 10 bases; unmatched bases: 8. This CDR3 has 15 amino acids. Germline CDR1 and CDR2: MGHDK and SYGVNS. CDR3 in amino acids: CASSEAVQGSSPLHF. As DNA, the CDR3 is TGTGCCAGCAGTGAAGCGGTACAGGGGAGCTCACCCCTCCACTTT.

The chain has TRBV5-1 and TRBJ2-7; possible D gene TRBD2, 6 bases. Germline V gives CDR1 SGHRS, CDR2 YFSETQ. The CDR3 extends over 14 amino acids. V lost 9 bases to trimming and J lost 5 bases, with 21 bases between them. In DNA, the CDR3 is TGCGCCATTAACAGGAGGGTCAGGTGGCACGAGCAGTACTTC. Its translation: CAINRRVRWHEQYF.

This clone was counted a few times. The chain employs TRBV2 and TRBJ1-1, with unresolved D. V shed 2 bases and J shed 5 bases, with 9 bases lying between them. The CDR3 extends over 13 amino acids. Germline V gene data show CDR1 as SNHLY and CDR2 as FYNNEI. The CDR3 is CASSESRGTEAFF. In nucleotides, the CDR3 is TGTGCCAGCAGTGAATCTAGAGGGACTGAAGCTTTCTTT.

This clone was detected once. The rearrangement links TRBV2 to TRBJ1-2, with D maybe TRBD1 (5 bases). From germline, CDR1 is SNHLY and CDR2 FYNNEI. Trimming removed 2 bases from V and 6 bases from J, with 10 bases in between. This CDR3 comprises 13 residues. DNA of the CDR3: TGTGCCAGCAGTGAACAGGGTGGAGATGGCTACACCTTC. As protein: CASSEQGGDGYTF.

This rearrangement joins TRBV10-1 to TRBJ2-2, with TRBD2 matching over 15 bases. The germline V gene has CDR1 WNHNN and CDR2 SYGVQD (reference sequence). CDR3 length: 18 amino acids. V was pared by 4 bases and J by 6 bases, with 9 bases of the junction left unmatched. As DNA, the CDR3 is TGCGCCAGCAGTGTCTCCGGGACTAGCGGGGGGAGGCCCGGGGAGCTGTTTTTT. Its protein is CASSVSGTSGGRPGELFF.

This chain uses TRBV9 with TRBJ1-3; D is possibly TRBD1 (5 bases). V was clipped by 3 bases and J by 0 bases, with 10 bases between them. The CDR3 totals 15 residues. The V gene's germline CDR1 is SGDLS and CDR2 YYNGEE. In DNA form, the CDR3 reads TGTGCCAGCAGCGGTCGGGACTCCTCTGGAAACACCATATATTTT. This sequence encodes CASSGRDSSGNTIYF.

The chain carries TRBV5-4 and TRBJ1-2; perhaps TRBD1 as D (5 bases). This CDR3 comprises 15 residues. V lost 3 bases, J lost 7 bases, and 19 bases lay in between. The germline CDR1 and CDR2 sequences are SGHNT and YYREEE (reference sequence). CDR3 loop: CASSSSRDSWSGYTF. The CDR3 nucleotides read TGTGCCAGCAGCTCCTCTCGGGACTCCTGGTCTGGCTACACCTTC.

CDR3 residues: CASSTTGDQETQYF. The CDR3 DNA reads TGTGCCAGTAGTACAACAGGGGATCAAGAGACCCAGTACTTC. J is TRBJ2-5 and V is TRBV19; 7 bases are shared with TRBD1. The V segment lost 4 bases and the J segment 2 bases; nucleotides outside the gene matches: 4. The germline V gene encodes CDR1 LNHDA and CDR2 SQIVND (reference sequence). This CDR3 has 14 amino acids.

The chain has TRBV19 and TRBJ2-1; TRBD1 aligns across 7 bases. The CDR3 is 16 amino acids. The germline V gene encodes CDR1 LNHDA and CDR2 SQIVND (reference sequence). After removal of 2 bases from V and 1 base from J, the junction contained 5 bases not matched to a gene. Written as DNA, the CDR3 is TGTGCCAGTAGTATATCCCCGACAGGGTCCTACAATGAGCAGTTCTTC. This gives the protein CASSISPTGSYNEQFF. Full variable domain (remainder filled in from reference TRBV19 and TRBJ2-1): DGGITQSPKYLFRKEGQNVTLSCEQNLNHDAMYWYRQDPGQGLRLIYYSQIVNDFQKGDIAEGYSVSREKKESFPLTVTSAQKNPTAFYLCASSISPTGSYNEQFFGPGTRLTVL.